These 10 T cell receptor beta chains originate from one sample sequenced in a study of cytomegalovirus exposure and HLA in healthy donors (dated by TCRdb to about 2017). The library was produced with the immunoSEQ multiplex PCR assay. The multiplex PCR relied on a mix of 60 forward primers for TCR Vbeta segments and 13 reverse primers for TCR Jbeta segments. TCRdb stores this immuneACCESS table with in-frame sequences only. Part of the clones is absent; in the studies checked, under half of the shortfall reflects unresolved V genes, and no reason is known for the rest. The sample table shows more than 55,000 clones, and about 80% are seen once. The ten largest clonotypes hold about 4.3% of the sample. Sequenced sample: PBMCs. The source of these receptors is a man in his thirties or forties in good health and CMV-seronegative.

The V call is TRBV9, the J call TRBJ1-1; 7 nucleotides line up with TRBD1. V gave up 4 bases and J gave up 2 bases; unmatched junction bases: 5. The CDR3 spans 14 residues. CDR1 is SGDLS and CDR2 is YYNGEE in the germline V gene. CDR3: CASSQGTVNTEAFF. The CDR3 DNA reads as TGTGCCAGCAGCCAAGGGACAGTCAACACTGAAGCTTTCTTT.

V is TRBV9 and J is TRBJ1-2, with a weak D call TRBD1 (6 bases). Germline CDR1 SGDLS, CDR2 YYNGEE. V lost 4 bases and J lost 8, with 18 bases in between. The CDR3 has 14 amino acids. This CDR3 is CASSPPQGRPGYTF. CDR3 nucleotides: TGTGCCAGCAGCCCCCCTCAGGGGCGCCCGGGCTACACCTTC.

The CDR3 loop is CASSQESGPYYGYTF. DNA of the CDR3: TGTGCCAGCAGCCAAGAAAGTGGGCCCTACTATGGCTACACCTTC. The rearrangement uses TRBV14 and TRBJ1-2; D remains ambiguous. The CDR3 has 15 residues. Trimming left V 0 bases short and J 3 bases short, with 11 bases between. CDR1 is SGHDN and CDR2 is FVKESK in the germline V gene.

The chain recombines TRBV5-1 with TRBJ2-3, with D possibly matching TRBD2 (6 bases). The germline V gene has CDR1 SGHRS and CDR2 YFSETQ. V was cut by 5 bases and J by 1 base, with 14 bases left in between. The CDR3 extends over 15 amino acids. The CDR3 spells CASRIGGGGTDTQYF. The CDR3 nucleotides are TGCGCCAGCAGGATCGGAGGAGGGGGCACAGATACGCAGTATTTT.

The genes are TRBV10-3 and TRBJ1-1, with TRBD1 as a possible D gene (6 bases). This CDR3 region has 16 residues. V lost 10 bases to trimming and J lost 4 bases, with 25 bases between them. Germline CDR1 is ENHRY and CDR2 is SYGVKD. Here the CDR3 DNA reads TGTGCCACCCGTGGCACAGGGATCCTCCCCGTCACTGAAGCTTTCTTT. Translating gives CATRGTGILPVTEAFF.

This clone was found a few times. The V call is TRBV10-3, the J call TRBJ1-1; no clear D. The CDR3 spans 15 residues. Trimming took off 2 bases at V and 4 bases at J, with 14 bases between the two ends. The germline V gene has CDR1 ENHRY and CDR2 SYGVKD. The CDR3 coding sequence is TGTGCCATCAGTGAGGGGCTTCAAACGCGCACTGAAGCTTTCTTT. Translation gives CAISEGLQTRTEAFF.

This clone was counted a few times. The chain has TRBV11-2 and TRBJ1-4, with 7 bases aligning to TRBD1. Looked up from germline, CDR1 is SGHAT and CDR2 is FQNNGV. The CDR3 length is 16 residues. The V segment lost 0 bases and the J segment 8 bases; nucleotides outside the gene matches: 9. This CDR3 is CASSLDGDRKEEKLFF. In DNA, the CDR3 is TGTGCCAGCAGCTTAGACGGGGACAGAAAGGAAGAAAAACTGTTTTTT.

This chain links TRBV7-9 with TRBJ2-7; maybe TRBD1 (8 bases). This CDR3 has 14 residues. Germline-derived CDR1 and CDR2 are SEHNR and FQNEAQ (reference sequence). This chain's CDR3 is CSVKTGEGYYEQYF. CDR3 bases: TGTTCCGTCAAGACAGGGGAGGGTTACTACGAGCAGTACTTC.

The chain has TRBV5-1 and TRBJ2-1; TRBD2 aligns across 9 bases. Germline-derived CDR1 and CDR2 are SGHRS and YFSETQ. The CDR3 is 17 amino acids. V lost 3 bases and J lost 4; bases outside the gene matches: 11. CDR3 protein: CASSSAPPAGGYNEQFF. CDR3 coding DNA: TGCGCCAGCAGCTCCGCTCCCCCCGCGGGAGGGTACAATGAGCAGTTCTTC.

The rearrangement links TRBV11-2 to TRBJ2-3; D gene ambiguous. This CDR3 is built from 14 residues. The V end was cut by 1 base, the J end by 1 base, with 6 bases between. Germline assignment: CDR1 SGHAT and CDR2 FQNNGV. In DNA, the CDR3 is TGTGCCAGCAGCTTAGGGGCAGGCACAGATACGCAGTATTTT. Translation: CASSLGAGTDTQYF.